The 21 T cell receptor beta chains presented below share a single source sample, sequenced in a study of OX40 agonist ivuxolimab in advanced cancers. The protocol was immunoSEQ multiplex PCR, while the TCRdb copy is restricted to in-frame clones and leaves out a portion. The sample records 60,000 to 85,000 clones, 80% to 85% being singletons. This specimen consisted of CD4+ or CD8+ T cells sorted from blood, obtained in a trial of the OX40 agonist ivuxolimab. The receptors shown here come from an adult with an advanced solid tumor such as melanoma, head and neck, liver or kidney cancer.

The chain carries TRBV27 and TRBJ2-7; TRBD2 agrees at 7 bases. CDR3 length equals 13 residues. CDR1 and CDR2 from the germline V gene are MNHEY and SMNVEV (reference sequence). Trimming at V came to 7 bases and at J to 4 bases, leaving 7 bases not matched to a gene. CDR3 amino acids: CASKGGARYEQYV. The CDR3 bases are TGTGCCAGCAAGGGAGGGGCCCGTTACGAGCAGTACGTC.

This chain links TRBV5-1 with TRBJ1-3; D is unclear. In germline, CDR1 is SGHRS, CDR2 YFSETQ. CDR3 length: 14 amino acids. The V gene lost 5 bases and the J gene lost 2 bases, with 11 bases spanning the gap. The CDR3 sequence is CASRAGGPGNTIYF. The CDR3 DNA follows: TGCGCCAGCAGAGCCGGAGGCCCTGGAAACACCATATATTTT.

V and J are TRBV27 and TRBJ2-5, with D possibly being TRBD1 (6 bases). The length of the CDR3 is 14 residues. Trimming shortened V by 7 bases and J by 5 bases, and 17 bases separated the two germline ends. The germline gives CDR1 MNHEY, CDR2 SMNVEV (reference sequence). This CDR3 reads CASTPIGGQETQYF. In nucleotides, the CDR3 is TGTGCCAGCACCCCCATAGGGGGTCAGGAGACCCAGTACTTC.

The CDR3 sequence: CASSLASEQYV. In DNA, the CDR3 is TGTGCCAGCAGCTTAGCAAGCGAGCAGTACGTC. This rearrangement joins TRBV5-6 to TRBJ2-7; D is unresolved. The V gene lost 2 bases and the J gene lost 6 bases, with 6 bases spanning the gap. The CDR3 is 11 residues long. CDR1 is SGHDT and CDR2 is YYEEEE in the germline V gene.

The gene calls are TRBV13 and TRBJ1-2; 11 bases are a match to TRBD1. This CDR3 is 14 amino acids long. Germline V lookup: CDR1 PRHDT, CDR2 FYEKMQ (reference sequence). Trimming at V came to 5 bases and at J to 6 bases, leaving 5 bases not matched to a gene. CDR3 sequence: CASSPGQGAHGYTF. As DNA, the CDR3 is TGTGCCAGCAGCCCCGGACAGGGGGCTCATGGCTACACCTTC.

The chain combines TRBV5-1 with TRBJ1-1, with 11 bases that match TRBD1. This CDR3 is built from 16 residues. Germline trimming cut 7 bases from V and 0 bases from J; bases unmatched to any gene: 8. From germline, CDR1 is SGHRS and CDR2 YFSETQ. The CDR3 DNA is TGCGCCAGCGGAATCGGGACAGGGGGGATGAACACTGAAGCTTTCTTT. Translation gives CASGIGTGGMNTEAFF.

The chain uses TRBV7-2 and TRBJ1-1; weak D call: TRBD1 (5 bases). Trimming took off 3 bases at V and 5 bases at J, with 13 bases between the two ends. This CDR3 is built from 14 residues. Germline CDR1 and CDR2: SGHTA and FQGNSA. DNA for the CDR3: TGTGCCAGCAGCTTTAACCGGGGGATTACTGAAGCTTTCTTT. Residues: CASSFNRGITEAFF. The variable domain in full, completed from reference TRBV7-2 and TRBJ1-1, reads GAGVSQSPSNKVTEKGKDVELRCDPISGHTALYWYRQSLGQGLEFLIYFQGNSAPDKSGLPSDRFSAERTGGSVSTLTIQRTQQEDSAVYLCASSFNRGITEAFFGQGTRLTVV.

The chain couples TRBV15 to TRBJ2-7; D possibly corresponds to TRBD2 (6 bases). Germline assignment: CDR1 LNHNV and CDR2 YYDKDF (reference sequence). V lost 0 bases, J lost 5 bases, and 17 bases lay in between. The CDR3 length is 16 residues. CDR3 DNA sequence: TGTGCCACCAGCAGAGATATTTGGGGGACTTTTGACGAGCAGTACGTC. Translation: CATSRDIWGTFDEQYV.

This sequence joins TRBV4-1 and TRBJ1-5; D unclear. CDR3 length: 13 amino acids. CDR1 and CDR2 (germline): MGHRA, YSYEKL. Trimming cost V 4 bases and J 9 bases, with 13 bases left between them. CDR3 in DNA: TGCGCCAGCAGCCGTACCAGCCTCAGGCCCCAGCATTTT. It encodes CASSRTSLRPQHF.

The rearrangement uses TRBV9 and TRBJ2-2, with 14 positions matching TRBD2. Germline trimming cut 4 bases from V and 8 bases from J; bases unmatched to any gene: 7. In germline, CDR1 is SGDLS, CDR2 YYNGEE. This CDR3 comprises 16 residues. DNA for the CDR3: TGTGCCAGCAGCTCCCCGGGACTAGCGGGAGCGGGGGAGCTGTTTTTT. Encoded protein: CASSSPGLAGAGELFF.

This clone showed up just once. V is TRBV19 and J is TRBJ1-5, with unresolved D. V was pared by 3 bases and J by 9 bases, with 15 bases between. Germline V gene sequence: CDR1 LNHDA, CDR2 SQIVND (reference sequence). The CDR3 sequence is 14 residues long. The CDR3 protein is CASSIFGEGRPQHF. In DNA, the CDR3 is TGTGCCAGTAGTATCTTCGGCGAGGGTCGGCCCCAGCATTTT. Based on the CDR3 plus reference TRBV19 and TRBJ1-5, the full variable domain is DGGITQSPKYLFRKEGQNVTLSCEQNLNHDAMYWYRQDPGQGLRLIYYSQIVNDFQKGDIAEGYSVSREKKESFPLTVTSAQKNPTAFYLCASSIFGEGRPQHFGDGTRLSIL.

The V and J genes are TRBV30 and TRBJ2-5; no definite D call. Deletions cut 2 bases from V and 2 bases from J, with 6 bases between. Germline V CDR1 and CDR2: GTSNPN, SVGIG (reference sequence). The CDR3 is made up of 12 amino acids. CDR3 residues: CAWSSWQETQYF. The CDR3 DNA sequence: TGTGCCTGGAGTTCTTGGCAAGAGACCCAGTACTTC. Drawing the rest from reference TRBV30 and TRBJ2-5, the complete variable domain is SQTIHQWPATLVQPVGSPLSLECTVEGTSNPNLYWYRQAAGRGLQLLFYSVGIGQISSEVPQNLSASRPQDRQFILSSKKLLLSDSGFYLCAWSSWQETQYFGPGTRLLVL.

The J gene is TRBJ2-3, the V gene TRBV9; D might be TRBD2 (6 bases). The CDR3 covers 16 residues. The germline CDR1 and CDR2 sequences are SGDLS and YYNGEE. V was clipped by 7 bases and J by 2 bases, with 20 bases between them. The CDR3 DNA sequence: TGTGCCAGCGAAGTGGCGGCGGGGCCGTTCACAGATACGCAGTATTTT. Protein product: CASEVAAGPFTDTQYF.

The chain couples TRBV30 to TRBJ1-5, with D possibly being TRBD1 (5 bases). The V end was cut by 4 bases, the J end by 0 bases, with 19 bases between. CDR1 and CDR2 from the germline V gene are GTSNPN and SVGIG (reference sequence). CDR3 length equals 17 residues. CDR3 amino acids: CAWTLGQGVGSNQPQHF. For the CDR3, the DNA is TGTGCCTGGACCCTTGGCCAGGGAGTTGGTAGCAATCAGCCCCAGCATTTT.

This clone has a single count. CDR3 coding DNA: TGTGCCAGCAGCTTAGAGGGCGGGGTAAGGGAGACCCAGTACTTC. Protein: CASSLEGGVRETQYF. This chain joins TRBV7-2 and TRBJ2-5; a weak D match, TRBD2 (6 bases). Trimming stripped 1 base from V and 5 bases from J, with 14 bases between. CDR1 is SGHTA and CDR2 is FQGNSA in the germline V gene. The CDR3 loop spans 15 amino acids. Full variable domain (missing parts from reference TRBV7-2 and TRBJ2-5): GAGVSQSPSNKVTEKGKDVELRCDPISGHTALYWYRQSLGQGLEFLIYFQGNSAPDKSGLPSDRFSAERTGGSVSTLTIQRTQQEDSAVYLCASSLEGGVRETQYFGPGTRLLVL.

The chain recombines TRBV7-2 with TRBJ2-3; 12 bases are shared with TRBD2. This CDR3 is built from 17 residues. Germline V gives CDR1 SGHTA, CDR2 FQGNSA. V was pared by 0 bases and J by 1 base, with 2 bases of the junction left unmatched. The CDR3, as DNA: TGTGCCAGCAGCTTAGCCCGACTAGCGGGGGGCACAGATACGCAGTATTTT. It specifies CASSLARLAGGTDTQYF.

The CDR3 sequence is CASSLGQGFDTEAFF. CDR3 bases: TGTGCCAGCAGCTTGGGGCAGGGGTTCGACACTGAAGCTTTCTTT. The J gene is TRBJ1-1, the V gene TRBV5-4; D is possibly TRBD1 (6 bases). The CDR3 extends over 15 amino acids. V gave up 0 bases and J gave up 3 bases, with 12 bases separating them. CDR1 and CDR2 (germline): SGHNT, YYREEE (reference sequence).

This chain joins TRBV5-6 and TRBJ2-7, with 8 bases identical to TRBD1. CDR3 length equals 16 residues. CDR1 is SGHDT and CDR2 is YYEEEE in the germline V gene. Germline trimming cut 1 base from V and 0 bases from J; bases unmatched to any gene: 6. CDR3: CASSLRRQGASYEQYV. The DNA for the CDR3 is TGTGCCAGCAGCTTGAGGAGGCAGGGGGCCTCCTACGAGCAGTACGTC.

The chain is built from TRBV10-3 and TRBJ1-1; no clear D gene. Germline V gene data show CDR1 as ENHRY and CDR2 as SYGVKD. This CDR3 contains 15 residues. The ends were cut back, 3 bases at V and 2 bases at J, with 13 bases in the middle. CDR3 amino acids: CAISDSSKGNTEAFF. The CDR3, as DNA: TGTGCCATCAGTGATTCGAGCAAAGGCAACACTGAAGCTTTCTTT.

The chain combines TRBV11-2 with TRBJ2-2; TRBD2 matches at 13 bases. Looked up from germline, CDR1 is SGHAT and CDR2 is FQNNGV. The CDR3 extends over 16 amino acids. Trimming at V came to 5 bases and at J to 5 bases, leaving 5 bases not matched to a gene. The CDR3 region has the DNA TGTGCCAGCAGCCCTGGACTAGCGGGGGTAACCGGGGAGCTGTTTTTT. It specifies CASSPGLAGVTGELFF.

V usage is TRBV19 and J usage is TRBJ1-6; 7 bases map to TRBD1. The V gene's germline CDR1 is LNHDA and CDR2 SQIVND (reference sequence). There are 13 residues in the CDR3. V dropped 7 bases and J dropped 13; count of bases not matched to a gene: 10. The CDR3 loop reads CASTADRDQPLHF. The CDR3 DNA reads TGTGCCAGTACCGCCGACAGGGATCAGCCCCTCCACTTT. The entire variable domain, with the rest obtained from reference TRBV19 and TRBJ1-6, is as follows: DGGITQSPKYLFRKEGQNVTLSCEQNLNHDAMYWYRQDPGQGLRLIYYSQIVNDFQKGDIAEGYSVSREKKESFPLTVTSAQKNPTAFYLCASTADRDQPLHFGNGTRLTVT.